This T cell receptor (beta chain) was found in a study of blood T cells in healthy people across ages. The use of a sample-barcoded 5' primer and a J-beta primer mix characterized a second PCR of about 6 to 11 cycles. TCRdb ran MiXCR on the 5' RACE reads and lists one entry per CDR3 protein. The data hold around 820,000 distinct CDR3 sequences, with around 25% observed a single time. For this clonotype: Antigen specificity is unknown.

Study-wide points: Age brought a roughly linear fall in TCR beta diversity measured per million T cells. Whereas aged donors had fewer naive CD4+ cells, long-lived donors had more of them and higher diversity. Strong correlation existed between TCR beta diversity and naive T cell percentage.

V lost 3 bases and J lost 7, with 16 bases in between. CDR1 SQVTM and CDR2 ANQGSEA come from the germline V gene. The CDR3 consists of 14 residues. The same data also went into a second study, on T cells of mothers and their children.

Material: blood. The chain has TRBV29-1 and TRBJ2-1; D possibly uses TRBD1 or TRBD2 (5 bases each). The clonotype was recovered from a boy under 18 in good health. The CDR3 loop is CSVEGVAGMNEQFF. Written as DNA, the CDR3 is TGCAGCGTTGAGGGGGTGGCGGGTATGAATGAGCAGTTCTTC.